These 21 T cell receptor beta chains were all obtained from the same sample, sequenced in a study of blood T cell repertoires in COVID-19. Generated by immunoSEQ multiplex PCR, the TCRdb table keeps only in-frame clones and is missing some. The sample has 350,000 to 550,000 clones; about 89% are singletons. Sample: peripheral blood. Source of these receptors: a woman in her twenties or thirties with acute or convalescent COVID-19.

The chain recombines TRBV2 with TRBJ2-4; 7 nucleotides match TRBD1. The V gene's germline CDR1 is SNHLY and CDR2 FYNNEI. This CDR3 is built from 16 residues. The V segment lost 9 bases and the J segment 1 base; nucleotides outside the gene matches: 12. CDR3 nucleotides: TGTGCCAGTCACAGGGGTAGGAGTTTGGCCAAAAACATTCAGTACTTC. It encodes CASHRGRSLAKNIQYF.

The chain carries TRBV5-1 and TRBJ2-3; 9 nucleotides align to TRBD2. Trimming took 6 bases from V and 4 from J; bases not matched to a gene: 9. CDR1 is SGHRS and CDR2 is YFSETQ in the germline V gene. This CDR3 has 15 residues. CDR3 sequence reads: CASKYMGTSPDTQYF. CDR3 DNA: TGCGCCAGCAAGTACATGGGGACTAGCCCAGATACGCAGTATTTT.

In DNA form, the CDR3 reads TGTGCCAGCTCAGACCTGGGACAGTCGCGTCAGCCCCAGCATTTT. It is translated as CASSDLGQSRQPQHF. This chain joins TRBV18 and TRBJ1-5; 7 bases match TRBD1. V shed 5 bases, J shed 6 bases, and the junction held 10 bases outside the gene matches. Germline V gene lookup returns CDR1 KGHSH and CDR2 LQKENI. CDR3 length: 15 amino acids.

This clone occurred a few times. The CDR3 bases are TGTGCCAGCAGTTTATTCGGGAGGAAGAATTCACCCCTCCACTTT. Its translation: CASSLFGRKNSPLHF. This chain uses TRBV27 with TRBJ1-6; D is undetermined. The CDR3 spans 15 residues. CDR1 MNHEY and CDR2 SMNVEV come from the germline V gene (reference sequence). The germline V and J ends were trimmed by 1 base and 7 bases, with 11 bases remaining between them.

In its sample, this clone was seen once. This chain connects TRBV11-2 to TRBJ1-2; 7 bases match TRBD1. Per the germline V gene, CDR1 is SGHAT and CDR2 is FQNNGV. J gave up 4 bases and V 5 bases, and 7 bases lay outside the gene matches. The CDR3 covers 14 residues. The CDR3 DNA follows: TGTGCCAGCAGCACTCTGACAGGGATCTATGGCTACACCTTC. This translates into CASSTLTGIYGYTF.

This chain joins TRBV7-8 and TRBJ2-7; 9 bases map to TRBD1. V was clipped by 1 base and J by 8 bases; unmatched bases: 6. The CDR3 has 14 residues. Germline V lookup: CDR1 SGHVS, CDR2 FQNEAQ. The CDR3 DNA sequence: TGTGCCAGCAGCTTAGTCGGGACAGGGTCACAGCAGTACTTC. This codes for CASSLVGTGSQQYF.

The chain combines TRBV9 with TRBJ2-2; a weak D match, TRBD2 (6 bases). The CDR3 sequence is 17 residues long. V lost 4 bases and J 1 base, leaving 17 bases between the germline ends. CDR1 is SGDLS, CDR2 YYNGEE, per germline. CDR3 sequence reads: CASSQEGMGVNTGELFF. In DNA, the CDR3 is TGTGCCAGCAGCCAGGAGGGGATGGGGGTGAACACCGGGGAGCTGTTTTTT.

CDR3 sequence reads: CASSQDPATGYYGYTF. In nucleotides, the CDR3 is TGCGCCAGCAGCCAAGATCCCGCGACAGGGTACTATGGCTACACCTTC. The chain has TRBV4-1 and TRBJ1-2; TRBD1 agrees at 7 bases. Losses at the gene ends were 0 bases for V and 3 bases for J; bases not matched to a gene: 7. Germline CDR1 MGHRA, CDR2 YSYEKL. The CDR3 runs to 16 residues.

The chain combines TRBV27 with TRBJ2-3; 9 nucleotides agree with TRBD2. CDR1 and CDR2 (germline): MNHEY, SMNVEV (reference sequence). This CDR3 comprises 17 residues. The J segment lost 5 bases and the V segment lost 6 bases, leaving 15 bases of the junction unmatched. CDR3 in amino acids: CASRGSGRGGLGDTQYF. DNA for the CDR3: TGTGCCAGCAGGGGGTCTGGGCGGGGGGGCCTTGGAGATACGCAGTATTTT.

The chain joins TRBV19 to TRBJ1-2; a weak D match, TRBD1 (5 bases). There are 11 residues in the CDR3. V was cut by 10 bases and J by 7 bases, with 13 bases left in between. Germline V gives CDR1 LNHDA, CDR2 SQIVND (reference sequence). The CDR3 bases are TGTGCCATCCGCCAGGGAAGTGGCTACACCTTC. This encodes CAIRQGSGYTF.

The chain is built from TRBV28 and TRBJ1-2; 9 nucleotides agree with TRBD1. The CDR3 spans 14 residues. Losses at the gene ends were 6 bases for V and 4 bases for J; bases not matched to a gene: 6. CDR1 is MDHEN, CDR2 SYDVKM, per germline. DNA of the CDR3: TGTGCCAGCAGCCCGGGACAGGGAATCTATGGCTACACCTTC. It codes for CASSPGQGIYGYTF.

This chain joins TRBV2 and TRBJ2-7, with a tentative D call TRBD1 (5 bases). CDR1 SNHLY and CDR2 FYNNEI come from the germline V gene. Trimming took 8 bases from V and 1 from J, leaving 21 bases between them. This CDR3 spans 16 amino acids. The CDR3: CASGGRQRVKSYEQYF. The CDR3 region has the DNA TGTGCCAGCGGTGGGCGACAGCGCGTTAAATCCTACGAGCAGTACTTC. Variable domain in full (rest from reference TRBV2 and TRBJ2-7): EPEVTQTPSHQVTQMGQEVILRCVPISNHLYFYWYRQILGQKVEFLVSFYNNEISEKSEIFDDQFSVERPDGSNFTLKIRSTKLEDSAMYFCASGGRQRVKSYEQYFGPGTRLTVT.

Notes on this clone: Other DNA sequences from this sample encode an identical CDR3 as well. The V call is TRBV7-9, the J call TRBJ2-2; no clear D gene. Trimming cost V 1 base and J 6 bases, with 3 bases left between them. The CDR3 has 12 amino acids. Germline CDR1 is SEHNR and CDR2 is FQNEAQ (reference sequence). As DNA, the CDR3 is TGTGCCAGCAGCTTAGGAGCCGGGGAGCTGTTTTTT. Protein: CASSLGAGELFF.

V usage is TRBV27 and J usage is TRBJ2-1; D not resolved. This CDR3 has 14 residues. Germline V gene sequence: CDR1 MNHEY, CDR2 SMNVEV (reference sequence). Between the trimmed V and J ends, which lost 7 bases and 7 bases, there was a span of 17 bases. The CDR3 reads CASTPYKESNEQFF. The DNA of the CDR3 is TGTGCCAGCACCCCTTATAAGGAGTCAAATGAGCAGTTCTTC.

V gene TRBV4-1 combines with J gene TRBJ1-2, with D perhaps matching TRBD1 (6 bases). Looked up from germline, CDR1 is MGHRA and CDR2 is YSYEKL. The CDR3 has 15 amino acids. Trimming pared 4 bases from V and 5 bases from J, leaving 17 bases between. The CDR3 sequence: CASSPKTGGSYGYTF. CDR3 nucleotides: TGCGCCAGCAGCCCCAAGACAGGTGGAAGTTATGGCTACACCTTC.

The rearrangement joins TRBV28 to TRBJ2-7, with 10 nucleotides matching TRBD1. The germline V gene encodes CDR1 MDHEN and CDR2 SYDVKM. The CDR3 consists of 13 residues. V shed 10 bases and J 6 bases; nucleotides not matched to a gene: 9. CDR3 protein: CATLGTGVGEQYF. CDR3 bases: TGTGCCACCCTCGGGACAGGGGTCGGCGAGCAGTACTTC. Variable domain in full (rest from reference TRBV28 and TRBJ2-7): DVKVTQSSRYLVKRTGEKVFLECVQDMDHENMFWYRQDPGLGLRLIYFSYDVKMKEKGDIPEGYSVSREKKERFSLILESASTNQTSMYLCATLGTGVGEQYFGPGTRLTVT.

The V and J genes are TRBV10-2 and TRBJ1-1; TRBD1 matches 7 bases. Trimming at V came to 4 bases and at J to 6 bases, leaving 8 bases not matched to a gene. CDR1 is WSHSY and CDR2 is SAAADI in the germline V gene. This CDR3 spans 14 amino acids. CDR3 protein: CASSVRGLVAEAFF. In nucleotides, the CDR3 is TGCGCCAGCAGTGTAAGGGGGCTAGTTGCTGAAGCTTTCTTT.

Only one count was recorded for this clone. V gene TRBV27 combines with J gene TRBJ2-2; the D gene is possibly TRBD1 (5 bases). CDR1 is MNHEY, CDR2 SMNVEV, per germline (reference sequence). V lost 6 bases and J lost 4, with 9 bases in between. The CDR3 is made up of 13 amino acids. The CDR3 DNA sequence: TGTGCCAGCAGGTGGACAACCACCGGGGAGCTGTTTTTT. It encodes CASRWTTTGELFF.

This chain connects TRBV7-8 to TRBJ1-2; 8 bases fit TRBD1. There are 12 residues in the CDR3. From germline, CDR1 is SGHVS and CDR2 FQNEAQ. V lost 5 bases, J lost 10 bases, and 6 bases stayed unmatched. The CDR3 loop reads CASSPRTGTYTF. CDR3 bases: TGTGCCAGCAGCCCCCGGACAGGGACCTACACCTTC.

The chain joins TRBV11-3 to TRBJ2-2; 12 bases fit TRBD2. The junction had 6 bases not matched to a gene; V was cut back by 5 bases and J by 5 bases. This CDR3 is 16 amino acids long. The germline gives CDR1 SGHNT, CDR2 YENEEA. The CDR3: CASSPGLAGSTGELFF. CDR3 DNA sequence: TGTGCCAGCAGCCCAGGACTAGCGGGGTCGACCGGGGAGCTGTTTTTT.

CDR3 in amino acids: CAWSPTRPGDSPLHF. CDR3 DNA sequence: TGTGCCTGGAGTCCAACCCGGCCCGGGGATTCACCCCTCCACTTT. The rearrangement links TRBV30 to TRBJ1-6, with D unclear. V was shortened by 2 bases and J by 8 bases, with 16 bases between the two germline ends. Germline V gene data show CDR1 as GTSNPN and CDR2 as SVGIG (reference sequence). CDR3 size: 15 residues.